These 15 T cell receptor beta chains were all obtained from the same sample, sequenced in a study of glioma-infiltrating T cells after dendritic cell vaccination. TCRdb keeps only in-frame clones here, not all; method: immunoSEQ multiplex PCR. The sample has about 92,000 clones, over 75% seen once. The material sequenced was blood, taken before dendritic cell vaccination. Every receptor here comes from a human donor with glioblastoma.

The CDR3 bases are TGTGCCAGCAGTTATACCGGGACAGGGAGCGATGGCTACACCTTC. Amino acids: CASSYTGTGSDGYTF. The rearrangement uses TRBV6-6 and TRBJ1-2; TRBD1 aligns across 9 bases. This CDR3 has 15 amino acids. CDR1 MNHNY and CDR2 SVGAGI come from the germline V gene (reference sequence). The junction had 8 bases not matched to a gene; V was cut back by 3 bases and J by 6 bases.

The chain uses TRBV7-9 and TRBJ1-2; perhaps TRBD1 as D (6 bases). The germline V and J ends were trimmed by 3 bases and 8 bases, with 28 bases remaining between them. The CDR3 totals 18 residues. The germline gives CDR1 SEHNR, CDR2 FQNEAQ (reference sequence). CDR3 nucleotide sequence: TGTGCCAGCAGCTTGGGGTCACGCCGGGGGGCGCGCCAGTGGGGCTACACCTTC. Translation gives CASSLGSRRGARQWGYTF.

This rearrangement joins TRBV19 to TRBJ2-7; 8 bases align to TRBD1. V lost 3 bases and J lost 2; bases outside the gene matches: 0. In germline, CDR1 is LNHDA, CDR2 SQIVND (reference sequence). This CDR3 spans 13 amino acids. CDR3 in DNA: TGTGCCAGTAGTATGGACAGGGCCTACGAGCAGTACTTC. Amino acids: CASSMDRAYEQYF.

This clone was observed a few times. The V call is TRBV28, the J call TRBJ1-3, with D perhaps matching TRBD1 (5 bases). From germline, CDR1 is MDHEN and CDR2 SYDVKM. Trimming pared 5 bases from V and 0 bases from J, leaving 17 bases between. The CDR3 is 17 residues long. The CDR3 region has the DNA TGTGCCAGCAGTCCTCCCGGGGGGAGACTCTCTGGAAACACCATATATTTT. Translating gives CASSPPGGRLSGNTIYF.

This clone was detected only once. The chain is built from TRBV7-9 and TRBJ2-1, with TRBD2 matching 7 bases. CDR3 size: 16 residues. CDR1 and CDR2 from the germline V gene are SEHNR and FQNEAQ (reference sequence). Losses at the gene ends were 4 bases for V and 2 bases for J; bases not matched to a gene: 8. CDR3 residues: CASSSLLGGTYNEQFF. The DNA of the CDR3 is TGTGCCAGCAGCTCCCTCCTCGGGGGGACCTACAATGAGCAGTTCTTC.

J is TRBJ1-1 and V is TRBV15, with TRBD1 matching 9 bases. Looked up from germline, CDR1 is LNHNV and CDR2 is YYDKDF (reference sequence). V lost 2 bases to trimming and J lost 0 bases; unmatched junction nucleotides: 7. This CDR3 has 17 amino acids. The CDR3 loop reads CATSRKDRGALNTEAFF. The CDR3 coding sequence is TGTGCCACCAGCAGAAAAGACAGGGGGGCTTTGAACACTGAAGCTTTCTTT.

The chain couples TRBV25-1 to TRBJ2-7; TRBD2 matches at 9 bases. Germline assignment: CDR1 MGHDK and CDR2 SYGVNS. This CDR3 has 11 amino acids. The CDR3 sequence: CGSGSDYEQYF. For the CDR3, the DNA is TGTGGTAGCGGGAGTGATTACGAGCAGTACTTC.

This clone was picked up one time. The CDR3 DNA reads TGCGCCAGCAGCCCGACAGCCCGGGAGCTGTTTTTT. Its translation is CASSPTARELFF. The chain employs TRBV5-1 and TRBJ2-2; a weak D match, TRBD1 (5 bases). CDR1 and CDR2 (germline): SGHRS, YFSETQ. Trimming left V 4 bases short and J 9 bases short, with 10 bases between. There are 12 residues in the CDR3. The whole variable domain, filled in from reference TRBV5-1 and TRBJ2-2, reads KAGVTQTPRYLIKTRGQQVTLSCSPISGHRSVSWYQQTPGQGLQFLFEYFSETQRNKGNFPGRFSGRQFSNSRSEMNVSTLELGDSALYLCASSPTARELFFGEGSRLTVL.

The chain joins TRBV7-2 to TRBJ2-7; 9 bases map to TRBD2. Losses at the gene ends were 1 base for V and 3 bases for J; bases not matched to a gene: 7. The germline CDR1 and CDR2 sequences are SGHTA and FQGNSA. The CDR3 consists of 16 residues. The DNA for the CDR3 is TGTGCCAGCAGCTTAGTCAAGCGGGGGGACCACTACGAGCAGTACTTC. Its protein is CASSLVKRGDHYEQYF.

CDR3 sequence reads: CASSVWSGETQYF. CDR3 sequence (DNA): TGTGCCAGCAGCGTCTGGTCGGGAGAGACCCAGTACTTC. The chain joins TRBV9 to TRBJ2-5; D gene unclear. This CDR3 spans 13 amino acids. V dropped 2 bases and J dropped 4 bases, with 9 bases sitting between them. CDR1 is SGDLS, CDR2 YYNGEE, per germline.

The chain has TRBV5-1 and TRBJ2-1; 7 bases line up with TRBD1. Germline CDR1 is SGHRS and CDR2 is YFSETQ. The CDR3 is made up of 15 amino acids. V was clipped by 0 bases and J by 2 bases; unmatched bases: 2. CDR3 loop: CASSLGGGTYNEQFF. CDR3 DNA sequence: TGCGCCAGCAGCTTGGGAGGGGGCACCTACAATGAGCAGTTCTTC.

In DNA form, the CDR3 reads TGTGCCAGCAGCCCTTCTAGGGGGCGCGGTGAAAAACTGTTTTTT. It yields the protein CASSPSRGRGEKLFF. The chain is built from TRBV14 and TRBJ1-4, with 7 bases matching TRBD1. The germline V gene encodes CDR1 SGHDN and CDR2 FVKESK. The CDR3 covers 15 residues. The ends lost 4 bases at V and 7 bases at J; junction bases unmatched: 9.

V gene TRBV7-2 combines with J gene TRBJ1-2, with D uncertain. The V gene lost 1 base and the J gene lost 4 bases, with 10 bases spanning the gap. Germline CDR1 SGHTA, CDR2 FQGNSA. CDR3 size: 14 residues. The CDR3 loop is CASSLVGEGYGYTF. The CDR3 DNA reads as TGTGCCAGCAGCTTAGTTGGCGAGGGCTATGGCTACACCTTC.

The chain uses TRBV7-3 and TRBJ2-1; TRBD2 matches at 15 bases. CDR3 length: 18 residues. Germline V CDR1 and CDR2: SGHTA, FQGTGA. The trim removed 3 bases at V and 6 bases at J, leaving 9 bases unmatched. The DNA for the CDR3 is TGTGCCAGCAGCTTCTTCGGACTAGCGGGAGGGCCAGGCAATGAGCAGTTCTTC. Protein product: CASSFFGLAGGPGNEQFF. The variable domain in full, with the rest retrieved from reference TRBV7-3 and TRBJ2-1, is GAGVSQTPSNKVTEKGKYVELRCDPISGHTALYWYRQSLGQGPEFLIYFQGTGAADDSGLPNDRFFAVRPEGSVSTLKIQRTERGDSAVYLCASSFFGLAGGPGNEQFFGPGTRLTVL.

The chain recombines TRBV4-1 with TRBJ2-2, with a tentative D call TRBD1 (6 bases). The ends were cut back, 3 bases at V and 8 bases at J, with 7 bases in the middle. Germline V lookup: CDR1 MGHRA, CDR2 YSYEKL. CDR3 length equals 12 residues. Here the CDR3 DNA reads TGCGCCAGCAGCCACCAGGGGGGGGAGCTGTTTTTT. Translating it yields CASSHQGGELFF.